This T cell receptor (beta chain) was retrieved from a study of blood T cell repertoires in COVID-19. About the research overall: Samples representing acute and convalescent COVID-19 were sourced from the United States, Italy and Spain. T cells, B-cell-depleted T cells, or PBMCs supplied cDNA or gDNA.

In the original analysis: Using reference gene primer amplification, nucleated cell counts were estimated. Using immunoSEQ multiplex PCR, the repertoire was profiled, and TCRdb retains in-frame clones only, with some absent. V and J calls plus clone size are reproduced from that table; the DNA served to infer D and trimming. In the table there are some 170,000 clones, roughly nine tenths of which are singletons. Germline values: CDR1 KGHSH, CDR2 LQKENI. There are 16 residues in the CDR3. The trim removed 3 bases at V and 5 bases at J, leaving 8 bases unmatched. Sequenced material: peripheral blood. This receptor was identified in a man aged 55-75 years with active or convalescent COVID-19. The chain carries TRBV18 and TRBJ1-5; 9 bases fit TRBD1. CDR3 coding DNA: TGTGCCAGCTCACCGGCGGGGACAGGGACGGATCAGCCCCAGCATTTT. Amino acid sequence: CASSPAGTGTDQPQHF.